In its sample, the clone carrying this TCR beta chain was seen many times. Its antigen is unidentified. This specimen comes from a study of T cells in Graves' hyperthyroidism and ophthalmopathy. Across the whole study: Peripheral blood was acquired at first diagnosis, ahead of any therapy whatsoever.

The germline gives CDR1 KGHSH, CDR2 LQKENI. V gave up 2 bases and J gave up 3 bases; unmatched junction bases: 4. This CDR3 spans 16 amino acids. Study outcomes and limitations: Onset of ophthalmopathy came a median 6.5 months after the model predicted it.

TCR beta CDR3 regions were amplified from RNA transcripts. First-round RT-PCR with HTBI primers amplified the TCR CDR3 region. Using its own MiXCR run on the multiplex PCR reads, TCRdb lists one record per CDR3 protein. The sample includes hundreds of thousands of distinct CDR3 sequences, 14% to 15% seen only once; the top ten take 3.5% to 4.5%. The chain has TRBV18 and TRBJ2-5, with 12 nucleotides matching TRBD2. Sequenced input: blood. The source is a woman aged 40-49 years with Graves' ophthalmopathy. Here the CDR3 reads CASSPNRLAGEETQYF. The CDR3 DNA follows: TGTGCCAGCTCACCAAACCGACTAGCGGGAGAAGAGACCCAGTACTTC.